Reported below is one TCR beta chain. Generated by immunoSEQ multiplex PCR, the TCRdb table keeps only in-frame clones and is missing some. The sample consists of more than 2,000 clones, 22% of them appearing once. CDR1 GTSNPN and CDR2 SVGIG come from the germline V gene (reference sequence). The V gene lost 5 bases and the J gene lost 3 bases, with 19 bases spanning the gap. This CDR3 has 15 amino acids. The record originates from a study of T cells in localized non-small cell lung cancer. The sequence was collected from a woman aged 40-75 years with stage I lung adenocarcinoma. The sequenced sample was lung tumor tissue, obtained before any cancer treatment. The rearrangement links TRBV30 to TRBJ1-2; possibly TRBD1 for D (5 bases). The CDR3 nucleotides read TGTGCCTGGGGAACCGGGGCGACAAGGGACTATGGCTACACCTTC. Translating it yields CAWGTGATRDYGYTF.